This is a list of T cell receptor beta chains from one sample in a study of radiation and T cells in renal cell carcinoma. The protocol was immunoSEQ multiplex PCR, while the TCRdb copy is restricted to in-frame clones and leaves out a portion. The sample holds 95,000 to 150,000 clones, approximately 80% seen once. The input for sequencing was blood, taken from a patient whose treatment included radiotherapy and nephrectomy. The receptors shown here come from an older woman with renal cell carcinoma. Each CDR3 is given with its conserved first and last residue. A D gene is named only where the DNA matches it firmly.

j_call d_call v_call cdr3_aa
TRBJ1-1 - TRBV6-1 CASIKQGNTEAFF
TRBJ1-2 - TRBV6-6 CASSPGANLLYGYTF
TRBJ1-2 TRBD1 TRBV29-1 CSVDRGQGYTF
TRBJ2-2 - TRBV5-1 CASSQSSGGVTGELFF
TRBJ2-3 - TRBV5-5 CASSLVPAGADTQYF
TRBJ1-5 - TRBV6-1 CASSEARIGAQHF
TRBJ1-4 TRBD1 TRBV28 CASSLGQGSEKLFF
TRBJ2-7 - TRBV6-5 CASSSPVKQYF
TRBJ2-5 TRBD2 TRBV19 CASSQPGLAGVGETQYF
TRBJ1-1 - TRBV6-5 CASSSIGTPNTEAFF
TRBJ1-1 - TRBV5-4 CASSARTEAFF
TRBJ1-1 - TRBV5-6 CASSFGTEAFF
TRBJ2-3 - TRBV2 CASRGRVQPDTQYF
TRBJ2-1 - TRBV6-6 CAAGRSSYNEQFF
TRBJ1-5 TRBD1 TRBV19 CASNPGTGGRNQPQHF
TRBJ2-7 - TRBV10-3 CAISGANEQYF
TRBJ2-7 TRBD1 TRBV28 CASTPGGASRRNEQYF
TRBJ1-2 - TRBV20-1 CRAGGVGGYTF
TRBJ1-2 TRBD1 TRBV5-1 CASSWGDRDPGTF
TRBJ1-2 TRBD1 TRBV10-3 CAISESGTGDGYTF
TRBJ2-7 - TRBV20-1 CSATGLNEQYF
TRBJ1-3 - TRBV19 CASSIATGISGNTIYF
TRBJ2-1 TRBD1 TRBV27 CASSLSLDRGLDNEQFF
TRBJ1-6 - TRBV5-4 CASSLRGSYNSPLHF
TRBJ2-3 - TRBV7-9 CASSPGGTQYF
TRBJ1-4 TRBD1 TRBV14 CASSHWPPGQGATNEKLFF
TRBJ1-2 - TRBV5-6 CASTFAGYGYTF
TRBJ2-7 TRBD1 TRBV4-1 CASSHGTGIPYEQYF
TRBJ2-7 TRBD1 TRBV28 CASSLGQGGYEQYF
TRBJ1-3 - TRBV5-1 CASSPMGERFGNTIYF
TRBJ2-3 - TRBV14 CASSPFLTDTQYF
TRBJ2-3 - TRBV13 CASSLGRGTDTQYF
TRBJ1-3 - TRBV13 CASSIYTAPSGNTIYF
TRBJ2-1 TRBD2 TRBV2 CASSEALTSGRRGEQFF
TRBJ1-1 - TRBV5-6 CASIPGRRGWNTEAFF
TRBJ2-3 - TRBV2 CASIQIGTFLTDTQYF
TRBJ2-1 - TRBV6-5 CASSDRDPHNEQFF
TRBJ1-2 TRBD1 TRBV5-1 CASSPGQTANYGYTF
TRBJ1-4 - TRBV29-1 CSVTGDTATNEKLFF
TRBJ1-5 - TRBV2 CASSVRGAQPQHF
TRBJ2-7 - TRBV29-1 CSVEDGDPSYEQYF
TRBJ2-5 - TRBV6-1 CASSEALNRDTETQYF
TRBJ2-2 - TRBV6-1 CASSERRGTGELFF
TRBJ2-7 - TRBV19 CASTDREGPYEQYF
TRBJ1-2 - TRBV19 CATYDRQVSGYTF
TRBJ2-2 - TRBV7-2 CASSLGGPSRNTGELFF
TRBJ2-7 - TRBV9 CASSTEFSYEQYF
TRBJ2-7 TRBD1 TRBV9 CASSGATGTYEQYF
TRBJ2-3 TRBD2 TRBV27 CASRSLAGGADTQYF
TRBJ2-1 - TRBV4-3 CASSQETRRYNEQFF
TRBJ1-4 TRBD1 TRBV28 CASSFDRGNEKLFF
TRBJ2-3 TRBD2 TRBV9 CASSVGAGGSTDTQYF
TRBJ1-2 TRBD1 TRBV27 CASSPDTPFTGTAHLTYYGYTF
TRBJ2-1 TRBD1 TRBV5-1 CASSSQGATLNEQFF